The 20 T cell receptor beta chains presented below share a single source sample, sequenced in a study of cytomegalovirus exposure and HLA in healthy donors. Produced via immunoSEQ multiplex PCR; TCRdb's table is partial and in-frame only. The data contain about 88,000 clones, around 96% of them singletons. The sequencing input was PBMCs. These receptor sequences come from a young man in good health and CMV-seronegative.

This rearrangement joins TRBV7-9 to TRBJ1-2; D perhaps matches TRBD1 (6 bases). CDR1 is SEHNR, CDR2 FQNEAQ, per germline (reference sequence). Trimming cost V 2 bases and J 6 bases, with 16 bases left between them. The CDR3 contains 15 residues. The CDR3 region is CASSLIGGTRDGYTF. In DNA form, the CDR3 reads TGTGCCAGCAGCTTAATAGGGGGAACTCGCGATGGCTACACCTTC.

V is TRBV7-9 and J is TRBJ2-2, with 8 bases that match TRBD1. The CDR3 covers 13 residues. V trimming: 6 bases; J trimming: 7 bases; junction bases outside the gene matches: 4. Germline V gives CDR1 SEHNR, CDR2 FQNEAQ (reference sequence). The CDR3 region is CASRQGAIGELFF. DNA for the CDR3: TGTGCCAGCAGGCAGGGGGCGATCGGGGAGCTGTTTTTT.

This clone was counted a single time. The CDR3 loop is CATSRVTGVNTIYF. The CDR3 bases are TGTGCCACCAGCAGAGTAACAGGGGTGAACACCATATATTTT. The chain recombines TRBV15 with TRBJ1-3, with 7 bases fitting TRBD1. The CDR3 runs 14 residues. The germline V gene encodes CDR1 LNHNV and CDR2 YYDKDF (reference sequence). V lost 1 base, J lost 7 bases, and 4 bases stayed unmatched. The complete variable domain, with remaining parts taken from reference TRBV15 and TRBJ1-3, reads DAMVIQNPRYQVTQFGKPVTLSCSQTLNHNVMYWYQQKSSQAPKLLFHYYDKDFNNEADTPDNFQSRRPNTSFCFLDIRSPGLGDTAMYLCATSRVTGVNTIYFGEGSWLTVV.

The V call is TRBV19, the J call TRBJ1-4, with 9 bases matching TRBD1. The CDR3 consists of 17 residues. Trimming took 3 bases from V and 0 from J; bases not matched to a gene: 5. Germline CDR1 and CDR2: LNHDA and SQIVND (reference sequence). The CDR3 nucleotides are TGTGCCAGTAGTATGGGGACAGGGCCGGCAACTAATGAAAAACTGTTTTTT. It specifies CASSMGTGPATNEKLFF.

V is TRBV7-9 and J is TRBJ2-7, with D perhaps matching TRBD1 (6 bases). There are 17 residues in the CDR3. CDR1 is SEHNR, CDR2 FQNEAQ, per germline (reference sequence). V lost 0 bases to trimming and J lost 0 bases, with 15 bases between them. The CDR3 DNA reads TGTGCCAGCAGCTTAGCTAAGGGACGGGACAACTCCTACGAGCAGTACTTC. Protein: CASSLAKGRDNSYEQYF.

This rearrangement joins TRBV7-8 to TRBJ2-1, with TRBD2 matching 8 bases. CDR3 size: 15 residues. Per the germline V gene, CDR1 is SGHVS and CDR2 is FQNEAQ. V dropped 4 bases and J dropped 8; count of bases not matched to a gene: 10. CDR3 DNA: TGTGCCAGCAGCTCCGGGACTAGTTTGTTCGATGAGCAGTTCTTC. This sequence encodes CASSSGTSLFDEQFF.

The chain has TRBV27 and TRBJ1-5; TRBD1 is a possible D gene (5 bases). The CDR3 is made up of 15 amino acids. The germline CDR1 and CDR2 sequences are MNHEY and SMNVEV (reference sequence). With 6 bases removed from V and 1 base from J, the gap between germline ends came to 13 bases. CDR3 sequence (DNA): TGTGCCAGCAGCCTCCAGGGTTGGAGCAATCAGCCCCAGCATTTT. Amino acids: CASSLQGWSNQPQHF.

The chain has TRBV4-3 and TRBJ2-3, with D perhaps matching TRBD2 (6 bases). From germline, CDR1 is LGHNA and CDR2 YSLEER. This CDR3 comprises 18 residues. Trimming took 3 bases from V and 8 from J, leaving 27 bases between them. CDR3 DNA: TGCGCCAGCAGCCAGAATCCCCAGGGTGTGGAGGGCGGTGGTACGCAGTATTTT. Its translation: CASSQNPQGVEGGGTQYF.

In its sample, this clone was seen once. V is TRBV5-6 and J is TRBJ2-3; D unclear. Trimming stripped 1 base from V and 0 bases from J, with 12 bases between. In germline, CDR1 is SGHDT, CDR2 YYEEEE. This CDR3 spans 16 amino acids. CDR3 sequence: CASSLLMEWSTDTQYF. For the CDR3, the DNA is TGTGCCAGCAGCTTGCTAATGGAGTGGAGCACAGATACGCAGTATTTT. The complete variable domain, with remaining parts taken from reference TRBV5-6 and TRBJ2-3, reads DAGVTQSPTHLIKTRGQQVTLRCSPKSGHDTVSWYQQALGQGPQFIFQYYEEEERQRGNFPDRFSGHQFPNYSSELNVNALLLGDSALYLCASSLLMEWSTDTQYFGPGTRLTVL.

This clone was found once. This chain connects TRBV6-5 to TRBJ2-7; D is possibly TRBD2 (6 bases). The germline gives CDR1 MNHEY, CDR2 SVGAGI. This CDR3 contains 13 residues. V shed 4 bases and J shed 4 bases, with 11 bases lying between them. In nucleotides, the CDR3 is TGTGCCAGCAGTTGGGCGGGACCTTACGAGCAGTACTTC. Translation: CASSWAGPYEQYF.

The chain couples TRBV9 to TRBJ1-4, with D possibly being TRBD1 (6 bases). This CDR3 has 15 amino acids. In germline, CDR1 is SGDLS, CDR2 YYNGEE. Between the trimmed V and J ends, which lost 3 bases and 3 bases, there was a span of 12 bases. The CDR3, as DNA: TGTGCCAGCAGCGAGGGGGGGGCGGCTAATGAAAAACTGTTTTTT. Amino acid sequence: CASSEGGAANEKLFF.

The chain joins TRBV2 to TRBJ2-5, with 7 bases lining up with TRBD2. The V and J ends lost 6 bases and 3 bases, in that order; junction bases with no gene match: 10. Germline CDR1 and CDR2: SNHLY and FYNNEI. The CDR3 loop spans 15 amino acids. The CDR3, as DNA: TGTGCCAGCAGGGACGTACTAGCGACAAAAGAGACCCAGTACTTC. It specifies CASRDVLATKETQYF.

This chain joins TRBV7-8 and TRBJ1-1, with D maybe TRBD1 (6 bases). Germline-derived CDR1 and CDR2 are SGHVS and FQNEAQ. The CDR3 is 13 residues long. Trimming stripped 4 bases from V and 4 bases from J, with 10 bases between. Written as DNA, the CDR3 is TGTGCCAGCAGCTACCTCAGGGGCACTGAAGCTTTCTTT. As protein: CASSYLRGTEAFF.

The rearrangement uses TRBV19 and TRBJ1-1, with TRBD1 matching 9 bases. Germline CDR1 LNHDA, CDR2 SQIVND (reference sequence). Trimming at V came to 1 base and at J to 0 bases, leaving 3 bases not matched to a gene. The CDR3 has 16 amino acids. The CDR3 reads CASSIGTGDMNTEAFF. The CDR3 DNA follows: TGTGCCAGTAGTATAGGGACAGGGGACATGAACACTGAAGCTTTCTTT.

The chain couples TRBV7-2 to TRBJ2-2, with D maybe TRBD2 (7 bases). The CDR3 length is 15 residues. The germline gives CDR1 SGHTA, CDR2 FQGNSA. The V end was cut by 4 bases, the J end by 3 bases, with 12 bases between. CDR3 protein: CASSSQGRDTGELFF. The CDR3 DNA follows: TGTGCCAGCAGCTCCCAGGGGAGGGACACCGGGGAGCTGTTTTTT.

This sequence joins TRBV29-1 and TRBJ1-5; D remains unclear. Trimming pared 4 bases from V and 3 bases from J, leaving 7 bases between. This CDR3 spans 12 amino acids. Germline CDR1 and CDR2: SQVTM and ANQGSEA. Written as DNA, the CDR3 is TGCAGCGTTGGGGCGAACAATCAGCCCCAGCATTTT. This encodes CSVGANNQPQHF.

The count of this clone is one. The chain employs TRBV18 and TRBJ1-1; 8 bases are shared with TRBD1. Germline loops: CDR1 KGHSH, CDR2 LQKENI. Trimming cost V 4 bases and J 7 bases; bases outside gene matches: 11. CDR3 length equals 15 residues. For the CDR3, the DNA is TGTGCCAGCTCACTCCAACCAGGGGGCAACGATGAAGCTTTCTTT. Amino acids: CASSLQPGGNDEAFF.

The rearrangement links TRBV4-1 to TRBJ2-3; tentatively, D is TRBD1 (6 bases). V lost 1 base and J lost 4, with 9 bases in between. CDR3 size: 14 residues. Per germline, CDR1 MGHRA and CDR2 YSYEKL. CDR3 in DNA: TGCGCCAGCAGCCAAGGCCAGGGGCCAGATACGCAGTATTTT. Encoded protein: CASSQGQGPDTQYF.

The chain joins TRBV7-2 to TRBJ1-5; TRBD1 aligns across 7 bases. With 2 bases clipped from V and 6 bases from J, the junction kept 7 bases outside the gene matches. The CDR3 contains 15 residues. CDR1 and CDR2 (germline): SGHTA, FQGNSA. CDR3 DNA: TGTGCCAGCAGCTTAACGACAGGGTCGGGTCAGCCCCAGCATTTT. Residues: CASSLTTGSGQPQHF.

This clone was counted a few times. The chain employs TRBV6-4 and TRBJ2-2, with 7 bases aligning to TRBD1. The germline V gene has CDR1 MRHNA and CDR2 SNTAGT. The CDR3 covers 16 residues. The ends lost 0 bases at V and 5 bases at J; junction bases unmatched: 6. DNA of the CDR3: TGTGCCAGCAGTGACTCGAGAAAGGGGGCAACCGGGGAGCTGTTTTTT. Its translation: CASSDSRKGATGELFF.